The rows below give T cell receptor beta chains drawn from one sample of a study of control samples from healthy donors and cancer patients. TCRdb keeps only in-frame clones here, not all; method: immunoSEQ multiplex PCR. The data show fewer than 50,000 clones, 85% to 95% seen once. Sequenced: PBMCs. These receptors were collected from a young man with colorectal cancer. Both conserved end residues are part of each CDR3. D genes are given only for firm matches. Rows may omit the clone size; those that give it use once, few, many or a size class.

abundance: -
d_gene: TRBD2
v_gene: TRBV15
j_gene: TRBJ2-2
len: 16
CDR3nt: TGTGCCACCAGCAGAGATCGGAGGACTAGCACCGGGGAGCTGTTTTTT
CDR3aa: CATSRDRRTSTGELFF

abundance: once
d_gene: -
v_gene: TRBV9
j_gene: TRBJ1-2
len: 13
CDR3nt: TGTGCCAGCAGGAGGGCAGGGTTGGATGGCTACACCTTC
CDR3aa: CASRRAGLDGYTF

abundance: -
d_gene: -
v_gene: TRBV12-5
j_gene: TRBJ1-1
len: 14
CDR3nt: TGTGCTAGTGGTTCCGGGACAATCGCCACTGAAGCTTTCTTT
CDR3aa: CASGSGTIATEAFF

abundance: -
d_gene: -
v_gene: TRBV4-1
j_gene: TRBJ2-5
len: 15
CDR3nt: TGCGCCAGTTCCTTCACCTCCGACCCGCGGGAGACCCAGTACTTC
CDR3aa: CASSFTSDPRETQYF

abundance: -
d_gene: -
v_gene: TRBV14
j_gene: TRBJ1-1
len: 13
CDR3nt: TGTGCCAGCAGCCAAGTATTGAACACTGAAGCTTTCTTT
CDR3aa: CASSQVLNTEAFF

abundance: -
d_gene: -
v_gene: TRBV7-9
j_gene: TRBJ1-1
len: 11
CDR3nt: TGTGCCAGCAAGGGGGACACTGAAGCTTTCTTT
CDR3aa: CASKGDTEAFF

abundance: once
d_gene: -
v_gene: TRBV9
j_gene: TRBJ2-2
len: 14
CDR3nt: TGTGCCAGCAGCGTACACACGAACACCGGGGAGCTGTTTTTT
CDR3aa: CASSVHTNTGELFF

abundance: -
d_gene: -
v_gene: TRBV25-1
j_gene: TRBJ2-3
len: 16
CDR3nt: TGTGCCAGCAGTGAATATACGACACCAATCACAGATACGCAGTATTTT
CDR3aa: CASSEYTTPITDTQYF

abundance: few
d_gene: TRBD2
v_gene: TRBV9
j_gene: TRBJ2-3
len: 16
CDR3nt: TGTGCCAGCAGCGTGAGCAGCGGGGGGTATTCAGATACGCAGTATTTT
CDR3aa: CASSVSSGGYSDTQYF

abundance: -
d_gene: TRBD1
v_gene: TRBV5-1
j_gene: TRBJ2-2
len: 15
CDR3nt: TGCGCCAGCAGCTTGTTCTCAGGGGGAACCGGGGAGCTGTTTTTT
CDR3aa: CASSLFSGGTGELFF

abundance: -
d_gene: -
v_gene: TRBV5-1
j_gene: TRBJ1-6
len: 16
CDR3nt: TGCGCCAGCACTCAAGGGGCCCCCAGCGGAGGCTCACCCCTCCACTTT
CDR3aa: CASTQGAPSGGSPLHF

abundance: -
d_gene: TRBD1
v_gene: TRBV7-2
j_gene: TRBJ1-1
len: 15
CDR3nt: TGTGCCAGCAGCAGAGACAGGGGGGGGGACACTGAAGCTTTCTTT
CDR3aa: CASSRDRGGDTEAFF

abundance: -
d_gene: TRBD1
v_gene: TRBV6-5
j_gene: TRBJ2-3
len: 13
CDR3nt: TGTGCCAGCCGGGACAGGGTCACAGATACGCAGTATTTT
CDR3aa: CASRDRVTDTQYF

abundance: -
d_gene: -
v_gene: TRBV7-2
j_gene: TRBJ1-5
len: 16
CDR3nt: TGTGCCAGCAGCTTAGCGCGGGGAAGGGAGGGTCAGCCCCAGCATTTT
CDR3aa: CASSLARGREGQPQHF

abundance: -
d_gene: -
v_gene: TRBV6-6
j_gene: TRBJ1-5
len: 12
CDR3nt: TGTGCCAGCAGCGGACAGATCGGTTCTTTTAATTTT
CDR3aa: CASSGQIGSFNF

abundance: -
d_gene: -
v_gene: TRBV7-9
j_gene: TRBJ2-2
len: 18
CDR3nt: TGTGCCAGCAGCTTACGTAGGTCAGGAGTCGTTTGGGCCGGGGAGCTGTTTTTT
CDR3aa: CASSLRRSGVVWAGELFF

abundance: -
d_gene: -
v_gene: TRBV12-3/TRBV12-4
j_gene: TRBJ1-2
len: 12
CDR3nt: TGTGCCAGCAGTTATGGGGGGAAAGGCTACACCTTC
CDR3aa: CASSYGGKGYTF

abundance: -
d_gene: -
v_gene: TRBV7-2
j_gene: TRBJ1-1
len: 14
CDR3nt: TGTGCCAGCAGCTTAGTAGGGCAGAACACTGAAGCTTTCTTT
CDR3aa: CASSLVGQNTEAFF

abundance: -
d_gene: -
v_gene: TRBV7-9
j_gene: TRBJ2-3
len: 14
CDR3nt: TGTGCCAGCAGTCGACAGTCTAGCACAGATACGCAGTATTTT
CDR3aa: CASSRQSSTDTQYF

abundance: medium-sized
d_gene: TRBD1
v_gene: TRBV3-1/TRBV3-2
j_gene: TRBJ1-4
len: 15
CDR3nt: TGTGCCAGCAGCCTTCGGACAGGGACTAATGAAAAACTGTTTTTT
CDR3aa: CASSLRTGTNEKLFF

abundance: -
d_gene: -
v_gene: TRBV5-4
j_gene: TRBJ2-3
len: 14
CDR3nt: TGTGCCAGCAGCTTGGTTGGCTTCGGAGATACGCAGTATTTT
CDR3aa: CASSLVGFGDTQYF

abundance: -
d_gene: TRBD1
v_gene: TRBV6-1
j_gene: TRBJ2-1
len: 12
CDR3nt: TGTGCCAGCAGTGACCGCGACAGGGAAGGGCTCTTC
CDR3aa: CASSDRDREGLF

abundance: -
d_gene: TRBD2
v_gene: TRBV2
j_gene: TRBJ2-7
len: 17
CDR3nt: TGTGCCAGCAGGAAGGGTAGCGGGGGCCCCGACTCCTACGAGCAGTACTTC
CDR3aa: CASRKGSGGPDSYEQYF

abundance: -
d_gene: TRBD2
v_gene: TRBV11-2
j_gene: TRBJ2-1
len: 16
CDR3nt: TGTGCCAGCAGCTTCTTAGCGGGGGGTAAGGCTAATGAGCAGTTCTTC
CDR3aa: CASSFLAGGKANEQFF

abundance: -
d_gene: -
v_gene: TRBV3-1/TRBV3-2
j_gene: TRBJ1-1
len: 14
CDR3nt: TGTGCCAGCAGCCAAGTAGGGGGTCTGGGTGAAGCTTTCTTT
CDR3aa: CASSQVGGLGEAFF

abundance: -
d_gene: -
v_gene: TRBV10-3
j_gene: TRBJ2-7
len: 12
CDR3nt: TGTGCCATCAGTGCACTGGCTTCCGAGCAGTACTTC
CDR3aa: CAISALASEQYF

abundance: once
d_gene: TRBD1
v_gene: TRBV27
j_gene: TRBJ1-2
len: 16
CDR3nt: TGTGCCAGCAGTTCCGGTCTGGGACAGGGTATGTACGGCTACACCTTC
CDR3aa: CASSSGLGQGMYGYTF

abundance: -
d_gene: -
v_gene: TRBV12-3/TRBV12-4
j_gene: TRBJ2-7
len: 11
CDR3nt: TGTGCCAGCAGTACCTCCAACGAGCAGTACTTC
CDR3aa: CASSTSNEQYF

abundance: -
d_gene: -
v_gene: TRBV29-1
j_gene: TRBJ2-4
len: 13
CDR3nt: TGCAGCGTTGAAGATGGCACTAGGGGGTTTCAGTACTTC
CDR3aa: CSVEDGTRGFQYF

abundance: -
d_gene: -
v_gene: TRBV4-3
j_gene: TRBJ2-7
len: 15
CDR3nt: TGCGCCAGCAGCCAAGATCAGGGCAGATTCTACGAGCAGTACTTC
CDR3aa: CASSQDQGRFYEQYF

abundance: -
d_gene: -
v_gene: TRBV7-2
j_gene: TRBJ1-2
len: 13
CDR3nt: TGTGCCAGCAGCTTAGAAGGGGGCTATGGCTACACCTTC
CDR3aa: CASSLEGGYGYTF

abundance: -
d_gene: TRBD1
v_gene: TRBV19
j_gene: TRBJ1-1
len: 16
CDR3nt: TGTGCCACCTGGCGGACAGGGGACTCCATGAACACTGAAGCTTTCTTT
CDR3aa: CATWRTGDSMNTEAFF

abundance: -
d_gene: -
v_gene: TRBV25-1
j_gene: TRBJ1-5
len: 14
CDR3nt: TGTGCCAGCAGTGGCGGTGATAGCAATCAGCCCCAGCATTTT
CDR3aa: CASSGGDSNQPQHF

abundance: -
d_gene: TRBD1
v_gene: TRBV19
j_gene: TRBJ2-2
len: 17
CDR3nt: TGTGCCAGTAGTACCCGGATAGGGACAGCTCTTGGCGGGGAGCTGTTTTTT
CDR3aa: CASSTRIGTALGGELFF

abundance: -
d_gene: -
v_gene: TRBV27
j_gene: TRBJ1-5
len: 15
CDR3nt: TGTGCCAGCAGTTTTAATCGATATAGCAATCAGCCCCAGCATTTT
CDR3aa: CASSFNRYSNQPQHF

abundance: once
d_gene: -
v_gene: TRBV9
j_gene: TRBJ2-5
len: 14
CDR3nt: TGTGCCAGCAGCGCAGGTCACTCGCCAGGGACCCAGTACTTC
CDR3aa: CASSAGHSPGTQYF

abundance: -
d_gene: -
v_gene: TRBV11-2
j_gene: TRBJ1-5
len: 15
CDR3nt: TGTGCCAGCAGCTTCGACGGTGTTAGCAATCAGCCCCAGCATTTT
CDR3aa: CASSFDGVSNQPQHF

abundance: -
d_gene: -
v_gene: TRBV30
j_gene: TRBJ1-2
len: 13
CDR3nt: TGTGCCTGGAGTCGGCTCAGGGTCCATGGCTACACCTTC
CDR3aa: CAWSRLRVHGYTF

abundance: once
d_gene: -
v_gene: TRBV12-3/TRBV12-4
j_gene: TRBJ2-3
len: 12
CDR3nt: TGTGCCAGCAGCCCCAGAGCGGCTACGCAGTATTTT
CDR3aa: CASSPRAATQYF

abundance: -
d_gene: TRBD1
v_gene: TRBV7-2
j_gene: TRBJ1-5
len: 16
CDR3nt: TGTGCCAGCAGCAAACCGGACAGGGGCTTAAGTCAGCCCCAGCATTTT
CDR3aa: CASSKPDRGLSQPQHF

abundance: -
d_gene: -
v_gene: TRBV10-2
j_gene: TRBJ2-6
len: 17
CDR3nt: TGCGCCAGCAGTGAGCAGTCCGGGGGCTCTGGGGCCAACGTCCTGACTTTC
CDR3aa: CASSEQSGGSGANVLTF

abundance: -
d_gene: -
v_gene: TRBV5-6
j_gene: TRBJ2-2
len: 14
CDR3nt: TGTGCCAGCAGCCCTGGGAGGAACACCGGGGAGCTGTTTTTT
CDR3aa: CASSPGRNTGELFF

abundance: -
d_gene: -
v_gene: TRBV27
j_gene: TRBJ1-5
len: 13
CDR3nt: TGTGCCAGCAGTTTATGGGGCAATCAGCCCCAGCATTTT
CDR3aa: CASSLWGNQPQHF

abundance: -
d_gene: -
v_gene: TRBV6-1
j_gene: TRBJ2-2
len: 15
CDR3nt: TGTGCCAGCAGTGAAGCAGTGGAGGGCACCGGGGAGCTGTTTTTT
CDR3aa: CASSEAVEGTGELFF

abundance: -
d_gene: TRBD1
v_gene: TRBV4-3
j_gene: TRBJ2-1
len: 14
CDR3nt: TGCGCCAGCAGTCAAGGGACAGACGACAATGAGCAGTTCTTC
CDR3aa: CASSQGTDDNEQFF

abundance: -
d_gene: -
v_gene: TRBV5-4
j_gene: TRBJ1-1
len: 13
CDR3nt: TGTGCCAGCAGCCTGGACTGGGGCACTGAAGCTTTCTTT
CDR3aa: CASSLDWGTEAFF

abundance: -
d_gene: -
v_gene: TRBV5-5
j_gene: TRBJ1-2
len: 16
CDR3nt: TGTGCCAGCAGCTCCACTGTTGGGCCCCTAAGTAATGGCTACACCTTC
CDR3aa: CASSSTVGPLSNGYTF

abundance: -
d_gene: -
v_gene: TRBV4-3
j_gene: TRBJ2-2
len: 15
CDR3nt: TGCGCCAGCAGCACCCAAGACAGGTACACCGGGGAGCTGTTTTTT
CDR3aa: CASSTQDRYTGELFF

abundance: -
d_gene: -
v_gene: TRBV7-9
j_gene: TRBJ2-1
len: 16
CDR3nt: TGTGCCAGCAGCTTAGCGCGGCGGGGTGATTACAATGAGCAGTTCTTC
CDR3aa: CASSLARRGDYNEQFF

abundance: -
d_gene: -
v_gene: TRBV6-6
j_gene: TRBJ1-5
len: 12
CDR3nt: TGTGCCAGCAGTAGGGGGACTCAGCCCCAGCATTTT
CDR3aa: CASSRGTQPQHF

abundance: -
d_gene: TRBD2
v_gene: TRBV6-5
j_gene: TRBJ2-5
len: 15
CDR3nt: TGTGCCAGCAGTTCCCTCGCCCCCGGGAGGGAGACCCAGTACTTC
CDR3aa: CASSSLAPGRETQYF

abundance: -
d_gene: -
v_gene: TRBV5-5
j_gene: TRBJ2-1
len: 14
CDR3nt: TGTGCCAGCAGCTTGGAGCTTCGGGCCAATGAGCAGTTCTTC
CDR3aa: CASSLELRANEQFF

abundance: -
d_gene: -
v_gene: TRBV5-8
j_gene: TRBJ2-2
len: 15
CDR3nt: TGTGCCAGCAGCTTGGCTGGGGCGGCCACCGGGGAGCTGTTTTTT
CDR3aa: CASSLAGAATGELFF

abundance: -
d_gene: TRBD2
v_gene: TRBV5-1
j_gene: TRBJ2-7
len: 16
CDR3nt: TGCGCCAGCAGCTTGACCCTAGCGGGGGGGGCCTACGAGCAGTACTTC
CDR3aa: CASSLTLAGGAYEQYF

abundance: -
d_gene: -
v_gene: TRBV6-6
j_gene: TRBJ1-3
len: 14
CDR3nt: TGTGCCAGCAGTGAGGGAGGCTCTGGAAACACCATATATTTT
CDR3aa: CASSEGGSGNTIYF

abundance: -
d_gene: -
v_gene: TRBV12-3/TRBV12-4
j_gene: TRBJ1-2
len: 10
CDR3nt: TGTGCCAGCAGTATCTATGGCTACACCTTC
CDR3aa: CASSIYGYTF

abundance: -
d_gene: TRBD1
v_gene: TRBV5-4
j_gene: TRBJ2-7
len: 13
CDR3nt: TGTGCCAGCAGCTTTGACAGGGTCTACGAGCAGTACTTC
CDR3aa: CASSFDRVYEQYF

abundance: -
d_gene: -
v_gene: TRBV29-1
j_gene: TRBJ1-1
len: 11
CDR3nt: TGCAGCGCCGGCCTGAACACTGAAGCTTTCTTT
CDR3aa: CSAGLNTEAFF

abundance: -
d_gene: -
v_gene: TRBV19
j_gene: TRBJ1-1
len: 15
CDR3nt: TGTGCCAGTAGTATATTGCCAGCGATGAACACTGAAGCTTTCTTT
CDR3aa: CASSILPAMNTEAFF

abundance: -
d_gene: -
v_gene: TRBV4-2
j_gene: TRBJ1-1
len: 13
CDR3nt: TGTGCCAGCAGCCCCCTCCCGAACACTGAAGCTTTCTTT
CDR3aa: CASSPLPNTEAFF